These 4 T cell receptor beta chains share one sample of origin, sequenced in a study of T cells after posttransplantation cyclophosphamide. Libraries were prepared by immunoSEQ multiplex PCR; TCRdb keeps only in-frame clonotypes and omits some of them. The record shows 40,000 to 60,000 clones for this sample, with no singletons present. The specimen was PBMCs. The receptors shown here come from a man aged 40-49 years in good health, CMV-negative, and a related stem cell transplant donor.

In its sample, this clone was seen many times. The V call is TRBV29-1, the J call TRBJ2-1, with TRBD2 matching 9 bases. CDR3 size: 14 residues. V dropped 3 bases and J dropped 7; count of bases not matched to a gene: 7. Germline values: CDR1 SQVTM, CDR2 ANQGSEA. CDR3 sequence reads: CSVDYSGRSNEQFF. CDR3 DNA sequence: TGCAGCGTTGACTATAGCGGGAGAAGTAATGAGCAGTTCTTC.

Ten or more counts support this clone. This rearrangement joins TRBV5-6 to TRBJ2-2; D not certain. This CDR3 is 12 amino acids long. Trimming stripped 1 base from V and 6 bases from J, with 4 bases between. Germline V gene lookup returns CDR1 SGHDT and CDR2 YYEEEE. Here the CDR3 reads CASSLLPGELFF. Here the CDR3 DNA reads TGTGCCAGCAGCTTGCTCCCCGGGGAGCTGTTTTTT.

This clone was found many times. CDR3 protein: CASSRQDDRLDQPQHF. Written as DNA, the CDR3 is TGTGCCAGCAGCCGCCAAGACGACAGGCTAGATCAGCCCCAGCATTTT. The chain carries TRBV7-9 and TRBJ1-5, with D possibly being TRBD1 (6 bases). The V and J ends lost 5 bases and 5 bases respectively, with 19 bases between them. Germline lookup yields CDR1 SEHNR and CDR2 FQNEAQ (reference sequence). The CDR3 loop spans 16 amino acids.

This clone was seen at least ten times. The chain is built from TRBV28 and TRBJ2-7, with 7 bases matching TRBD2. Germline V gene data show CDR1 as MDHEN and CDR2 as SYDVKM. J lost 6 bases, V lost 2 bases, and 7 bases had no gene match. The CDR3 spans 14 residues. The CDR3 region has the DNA TGTGCCAGCAGTTTAGCGGGAGTTTCTGCCGAGCAGTACTTC. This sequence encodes CASSLAGVSAEQYF.